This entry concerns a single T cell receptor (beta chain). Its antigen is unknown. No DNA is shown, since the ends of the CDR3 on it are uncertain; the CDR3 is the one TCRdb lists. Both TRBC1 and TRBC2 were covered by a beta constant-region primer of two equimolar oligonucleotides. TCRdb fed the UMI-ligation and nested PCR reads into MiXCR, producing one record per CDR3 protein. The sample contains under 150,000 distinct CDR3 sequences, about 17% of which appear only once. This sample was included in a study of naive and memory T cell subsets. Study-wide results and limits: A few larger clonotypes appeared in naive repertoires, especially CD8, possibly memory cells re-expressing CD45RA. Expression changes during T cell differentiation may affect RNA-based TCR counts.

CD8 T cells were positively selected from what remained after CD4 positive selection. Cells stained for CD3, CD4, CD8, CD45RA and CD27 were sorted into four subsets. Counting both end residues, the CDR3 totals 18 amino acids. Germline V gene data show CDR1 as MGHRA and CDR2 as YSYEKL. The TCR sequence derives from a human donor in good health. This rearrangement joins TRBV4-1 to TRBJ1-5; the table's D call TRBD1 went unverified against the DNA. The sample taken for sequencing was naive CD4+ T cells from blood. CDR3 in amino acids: CASSQLRAGVNSNQPQHF.